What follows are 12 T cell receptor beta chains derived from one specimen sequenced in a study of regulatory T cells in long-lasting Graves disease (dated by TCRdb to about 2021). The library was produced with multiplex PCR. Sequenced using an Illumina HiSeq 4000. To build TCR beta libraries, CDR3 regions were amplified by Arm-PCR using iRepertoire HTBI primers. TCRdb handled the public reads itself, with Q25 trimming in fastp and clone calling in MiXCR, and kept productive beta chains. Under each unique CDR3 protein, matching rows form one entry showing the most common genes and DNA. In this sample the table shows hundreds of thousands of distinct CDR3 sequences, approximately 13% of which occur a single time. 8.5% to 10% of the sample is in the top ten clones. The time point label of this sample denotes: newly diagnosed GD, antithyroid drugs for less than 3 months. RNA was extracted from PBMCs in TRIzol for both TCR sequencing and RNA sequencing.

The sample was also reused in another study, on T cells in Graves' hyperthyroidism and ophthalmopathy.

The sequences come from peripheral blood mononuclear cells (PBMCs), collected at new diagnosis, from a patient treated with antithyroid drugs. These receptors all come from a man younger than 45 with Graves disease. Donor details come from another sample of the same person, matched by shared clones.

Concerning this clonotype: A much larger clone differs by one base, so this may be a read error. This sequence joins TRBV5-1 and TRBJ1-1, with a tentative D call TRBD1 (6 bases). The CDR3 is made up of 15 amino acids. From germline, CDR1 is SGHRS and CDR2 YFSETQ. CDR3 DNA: TGCGCCAGCAGTTCCGCGGGACACCTGAACGCTGAAGCTTTCTTT. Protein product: CASSSAGHLNAEAFF.

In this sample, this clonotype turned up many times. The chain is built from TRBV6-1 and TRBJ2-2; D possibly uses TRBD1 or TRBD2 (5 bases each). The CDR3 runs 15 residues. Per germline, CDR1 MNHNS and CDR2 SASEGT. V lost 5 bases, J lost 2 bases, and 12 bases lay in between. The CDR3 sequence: CASSPGRGNTGELFF. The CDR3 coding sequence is TGTGCCAGCAGTCCGGGACGGGGCAACACCGGGGAGCTGTTTTTT.

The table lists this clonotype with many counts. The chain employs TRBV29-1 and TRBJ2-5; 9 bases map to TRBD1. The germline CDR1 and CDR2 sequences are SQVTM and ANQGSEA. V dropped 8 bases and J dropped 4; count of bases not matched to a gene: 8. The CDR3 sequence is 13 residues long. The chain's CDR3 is CSSNADRGETQYF. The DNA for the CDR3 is TGCAGCTCAAACGCGGACAGGGGAGAGACCCAGTACTTC.

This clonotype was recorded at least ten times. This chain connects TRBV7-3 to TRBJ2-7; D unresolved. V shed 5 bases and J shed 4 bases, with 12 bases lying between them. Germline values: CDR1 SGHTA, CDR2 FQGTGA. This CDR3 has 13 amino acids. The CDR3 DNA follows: TGTGCCAGCAGCGTCTCGAATACTTACGAGCAGTACTTC. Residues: CASSVSNTYEQYF.

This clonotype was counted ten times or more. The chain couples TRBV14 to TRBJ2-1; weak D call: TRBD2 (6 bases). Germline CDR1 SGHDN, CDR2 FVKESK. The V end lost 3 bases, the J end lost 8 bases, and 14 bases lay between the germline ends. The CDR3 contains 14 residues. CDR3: CASSHNPGGYEQFF. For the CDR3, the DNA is TGTGCCAGCAGCCATAACCCCGGGGGTTATGAGCAGTTCTTC.

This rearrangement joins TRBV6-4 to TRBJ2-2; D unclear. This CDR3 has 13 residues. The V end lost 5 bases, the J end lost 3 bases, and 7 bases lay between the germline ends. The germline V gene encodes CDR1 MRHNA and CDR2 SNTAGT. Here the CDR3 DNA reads TGTGCCAGCAGTTCGATCCACACCGGGGAGCTGTTTTTT. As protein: CASSSIHTGELFF.

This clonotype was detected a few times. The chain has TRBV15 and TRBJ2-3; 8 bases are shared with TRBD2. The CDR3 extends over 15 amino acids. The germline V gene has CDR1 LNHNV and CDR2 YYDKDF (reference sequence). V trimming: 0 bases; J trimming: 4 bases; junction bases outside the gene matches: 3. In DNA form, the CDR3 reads TGTGCCACCAGCAGAGACCAGGGACTAGCAGATACGCAGTATTTT. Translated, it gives CATSRDQGLADTQYF.

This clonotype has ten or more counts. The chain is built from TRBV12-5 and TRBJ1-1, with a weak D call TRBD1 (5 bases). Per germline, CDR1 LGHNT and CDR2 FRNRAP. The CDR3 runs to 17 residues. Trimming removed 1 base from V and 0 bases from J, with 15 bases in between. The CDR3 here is CASGLAPFAGLNTEAFF. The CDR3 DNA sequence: TGTGCTAGTGGTTTGGCCCCCTTCGCAGGGCTGAACACTGAAGCTTTCTTT.

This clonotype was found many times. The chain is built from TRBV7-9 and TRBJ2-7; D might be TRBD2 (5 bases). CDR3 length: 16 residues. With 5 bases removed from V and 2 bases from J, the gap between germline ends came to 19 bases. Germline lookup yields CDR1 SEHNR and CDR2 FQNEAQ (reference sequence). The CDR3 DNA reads TGTGCCAGCAGCCAAGGGTTGAGCGGCTATGCCTACGAGCAGTACTTC. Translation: CASSQGLSGYAYEQYF.

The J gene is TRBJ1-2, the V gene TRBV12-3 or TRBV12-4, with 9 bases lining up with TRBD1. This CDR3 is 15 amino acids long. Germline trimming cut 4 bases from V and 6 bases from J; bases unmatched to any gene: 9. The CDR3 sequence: CASSSVRDRAHGYTF. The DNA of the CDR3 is TGTGCCAGCAGTTCCGTTCGGGACAGGGCGCATGGCTACACCTTC.

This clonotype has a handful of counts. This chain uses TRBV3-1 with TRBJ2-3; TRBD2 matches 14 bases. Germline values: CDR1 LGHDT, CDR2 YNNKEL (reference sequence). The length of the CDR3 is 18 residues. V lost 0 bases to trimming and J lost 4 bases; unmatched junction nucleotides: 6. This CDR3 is CASSQDLGLAGVADTQYF. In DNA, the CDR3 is TGTGCCAGCAGCCAAGATCTGGGACTAGCGGGAGTCGCAGATACGCAGTATTTT.

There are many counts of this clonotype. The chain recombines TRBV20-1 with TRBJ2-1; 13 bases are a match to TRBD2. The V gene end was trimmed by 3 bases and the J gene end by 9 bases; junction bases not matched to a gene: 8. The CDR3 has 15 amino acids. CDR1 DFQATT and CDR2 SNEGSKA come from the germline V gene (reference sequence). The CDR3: CSASQTSGRLGEQFF. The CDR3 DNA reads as TGCAGTGCTAGTCAGACTAGCGGGAGGTTGGGTGAGCAGTTCTTC.